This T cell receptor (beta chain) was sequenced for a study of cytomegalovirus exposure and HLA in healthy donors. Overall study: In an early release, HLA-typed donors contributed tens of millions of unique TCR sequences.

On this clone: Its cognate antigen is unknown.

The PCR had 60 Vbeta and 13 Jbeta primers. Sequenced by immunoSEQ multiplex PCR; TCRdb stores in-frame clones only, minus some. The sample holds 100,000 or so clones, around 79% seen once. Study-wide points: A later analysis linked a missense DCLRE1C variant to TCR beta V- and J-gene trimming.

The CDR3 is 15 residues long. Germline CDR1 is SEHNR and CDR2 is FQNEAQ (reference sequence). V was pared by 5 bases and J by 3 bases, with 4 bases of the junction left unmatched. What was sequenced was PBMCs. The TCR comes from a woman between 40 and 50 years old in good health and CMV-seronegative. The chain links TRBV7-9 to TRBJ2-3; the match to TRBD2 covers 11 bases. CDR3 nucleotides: TGTGCCAGCAGCATTACTAGCGGGAGAACAGATACGCAGTATTTT. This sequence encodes CASSITSGRTDTQYF.